This T cell receptor (beta chain) was identified in a study of cytomegalovirus exposure and HLA in healthy donors. This CDR3 is 17 amino acids long. Germline V gives CDR1 MGHRA, CDR2 YSYEKL. J lost 6 bases, V lost 4 bases, and 17 bases had no gene match. The PCR employed 60 Vbeta primers together with 13 Jbeta primers. In the study's own analysis: Later work found tens of millions of unique TCR beta chains, with 9.5 million to 14 million shared. Clones were read by immunoSEQ multiplex PCR, and TCRdb kept only the in-frame ones, dropping some. The V and J calls and clone size come from that table; D and trimming were worked out from the DNA. This repertoire includes about 190,000 clones.

Sequencing was performed on PBMCs. The receptor was isolated from a woman in her thirties in good health and CMV-seropositive. The chain combines TRBV4-1 with TRBJ1-2, with 7 bases identical to TRBD1. This CDR3 reads CASSLVESTGRKNGYTF. Written as DNA, the CDR3 is TGCGCCAGCAGCCTCGTAGAGTCGACAGGGAGGAAGAATGGCTACACCTTC.